Following are 32 T cell receptor beta chains from one sample sequenced in a study of neurological immune-mediated disorders. Each CDR3 protein is one row after TCRdb ran MiXCR on the 5' RACE reads. The data hold about 95,000 distinct CDR3 sequences, with around 3.3% observed a single time. Sequencing used PBMCs. All receptors come from a woman aged 18 to 35 with multiple sclerosis.

This clonotype has ten or more counts. This chain connects TRBV5-1 to TRBJ2-3; 8 bases match TRBD2. J was trimmed by 0 bases and V by 4 bases; bases with no gene match: 13. CDR3 length equals 18 residues. The germline gives CDR1 SGHRS, CDR2 YFSETQ. In nucleotides, the CDR3 is TGCGCCAGCAGCATCCTCGGGGCTAGCGGGCGTAGCACAGATACGCAGTATTTT. It encodes CASSILGASGRSTDTQYF.

This clonotype has ten or more counts. The J gene is TRBJ2-2, the V gene TRBV20-1; no firm D call. The CDR3 sequence is 13 residues long. Germline CDR1 DFQATT, CDR2 SNEGSKA (reference sequence). Between the trimmed V and J ends, which lost 3 bases and 3 bases, there was a span of 8 bases. The CDR3 coding sequence is TGCAGTGCTAGGACCACCCACACCGGGGAGCTGTTTTTT. Protein product: CSARTTHTGELFF.

The J gene is TRBJ1-3, the V gene TRBV6-5; D uncertain. Trimming left V 8 bases short and J 4 bases short, with 15 bases between. The CDR3 extends over 14 amino acids. Looked up from germline, CDR1 is MNHEY and CDR2 is SVGAGI. CDR3 sequence: CASQLMAEGNTIYF. In DNA, the CDR3 is TGTGCCAGCCAGTTGATGGCAGAGGGAAACACCATATATTTT.

This clonotype was recorded many times. This chain joins TRBV7-2 and TRBJ1-1, with D tentatively TRBD1 (5 bases). The germline V gene encodes CDR1 SGHTA and CDR2 FQGNSA. This CDR3 has 13 residues. The germline V and J ends were trimmed by 1 base and 8 bases, with 11 bases remaining between them. CDR3 coding DNA: TGTGCCAGCAGCTTAGTGACAGTCGGGGAAGCTTTCTTT. This gives the protein CASSLVTVGEAFF.

This clonotype was detected many times. The rearrangement uses TRBV12-3 or TRBV12-4 and TRBJ2-1; 9 nucleotides match TRBD2. The CDR3 totals 15 residues. J was trimmed by 6 bases and V by 10 bases; bases with no gene match: 13. CDR3 amino acids: CATGGSGRWGNEQFF. The CDR3 DNA reads TGTGCCACAGGAGGGAGCGGGAGGTGGGGCAATGAGCAGTTCTTC.

This clonotype appeared many times. The V gene is TRBV6-5, the J gene TRBJ1-2; TRBD1 is a possible D gene (6 bases). Trimming shortened V by 6 bases and J by 10 bases, and 12 bases separated the two germline ends. This CDR3 is 11 amino acids long. Looked up from germline, CDR1 is MNHEY and CDR2 is SVGAGI. This chain's CDR3 is CASRKQGPYTF. CDR3 nucleotide sequence: TGTGCCAGCAGGAAACAGGGTCCCTACACCTTC.

This clonotype came up many times. The chain recombines TRBV20-1 with TRBJ1-1, with D perhaps matching TRBD1 (5 bases). V lost 2 bases to trimming and J lost 3 bases, with 16 bases between them. Germline CDR1 reads DFQATT; CDR2 reads SNEGSKA (reference sequence). The CDR3 loop spans 15 amino acids. CDR3 protein: CSARSDGGGHTEAFF. Written as DNA, the CDR3 is TGCAGTGCTAGATCCGATGGGGGGGGACACACTGAAGCTTTCTTT.

This clonotype was detected ten times or more. The CDR3 loop reads CSAGGNPEKETQYF. The CDR3 DNA follows: TGCAGTGCGGGGGGGAACCCCGAGAAAGAGACCCAGTACTTC. V usage is TRBV20-1 and J usage is TRBJ2-5; 7 positions match TRBD2. V was clipped by 6 bases and J by 3 bases; unmatched bases: 10. The CDR3 spans 14 residues. CDR1 and CDR2 from the germline V gene are DFQATT and SNEGSKA (reference sequence).

This clonotype occurred many times. The chain carries TRBV15 and TRBJ2-7; D possibly matches TRBD1 or TRBD2 (5 bases each). Germline CDR1 is LNHNV and CDR2 is YYDKDF (reference sequence). Trimming left V 5 bases short and J 2 bases short, with 13 bases between. The CDR3 totals 14 residues. In DNA form, the CDR3 reads TGTGCCACCAGCTCCCGGGACCCTGCCTACGAGCAGTACTTC. Its translation is CATSSRDPAYEQYF.

The chain has TRBV20-1 and TRBJ2-1; 11 nucleotides align to TRBD2. Germline lookup yields CDR1 DFQATT and CDR2 SNEGSKA (reference sequence). The V segment lost 6 bases and the J segment 5 bases; nucleotides outside the gene matches: 6. The CDR3 covers 14 residues. In DNA form, the CDR3 reads TGCAGTGCGGAGGAGGGACTAGCGGACAATGAGCAGTTCTTC. This gives the protein CSAEEGLADNEQFF.

This clonotype has just a few counts. V usage is TRBV11-2 and J usage is TRBJ2-1; 9 bases agree with TRBD1. Germline CDR1 is SGHAT and CDR2 is FQNNGV. The CDR3 is 18 residues long. Trimming took 4 bases from V and 6 from J; bases not matched to a gene: 16. The CDR3 bases are TGTGCCAGCAGCTCAAGGGGGACAGGGTTTCAGTATTCCAATGAGCAGTTCTTC. It yields the protein CASSSRGTGFQYSNEQFF.

This clonotype appeared many times. This rearrangement joins TRBV18 to TRBJ2-7; 7 nucleotides agree with TRBD2. CDR3 length: 13 amino acids. The V gene's germline CDR1 is KGHSH and CDR2 LQKENI. Germline trimming cut 3 bases from V and 3 bases from J; bases unmatched to any gene: 2. The CDR3 DNA is TGTGCCAGCTCACCGGCGGGGGACTACGAGCAGTACTTC. This sequence encodes CASSPAGDYEQYF.

As to this clonotype: Being one base from a much bigger clone, this may be a read error. The rearrangement links TRBV28 to TRBJ2-7; no firm D call. V dropped 2 bases and J dropped 7 bases, with 12 bases sitting between them. The germline V gene has CDR1 MDHEN and CDR2 SYDVKM. The CDR3 totals 13 residues. The CDR3 DNA reads as TGTGCCAGCAGTTTACCATCTAAGAGGGAGCAGTACTTC. This sequence encodes CASSLPSKREQYF.

This clonotype was seen at least ten times. V is TRBV20-1 and J is TRBJ1-5; the match to TRBD1 covers 9 bases. Germline-derived CDR1 and CDR2 are DFQATT and SNEGSKA (reference sequence). The CDR3 has 16 amino acids. The trim removed 5 bases at V and 0 bases at J, leaving 8 bases unmatched. This CDR3 reads CSALTGGTYSNQPQHF. The DNA of the CDR3 is TGCAGTGCTTTGACAGGGGGAACCTATAGCAATCAGCCCCAGCATTTT.

This clonotype was detected many times. This chain links TRBV10-2 with TRBJ1-2; 9 nucleotides agree with TRBD1. The CDR3 loop spans 16 amino acids. V lost 0 bases, J lost 4 bases, and 6 bases stayed unmatched. In germline, CDR1 is WSHSY, CDR2 SAAADI. The CDR3 DNA sequence: TGCGCCAGCAGTGAGTCGGCGGGGACAGGGTTCTATGGCTACACCTTC. Translated: CASSESAGTGFYGYTF.

This clonotype was recorded a few times. Possible read error: a much larger clone is one base away. The gene calls are TRBV2 and TRBJ1-1; 7 nucleotides match TRBD1. CDR3 length equals 13 residues. V was clipped by 2 bases and J by 11 bases; unmatched bases: 8. Germline loops: CDR1 SNHLY, CDR2 FYNNEI. The CDR3 region has the DNA TGTGCCAGCAGTGAAACGAGGGGGCTCAGGGCTTTCTTT. Translation gives CASSETRGLRAFF.

This clonotype was seen at least ten times. The rearrangement links TRBV6-5 to TRBJ1-3, with D unresolved. The CDR3 has 15 amino acids. CDR1 is MNHEY and CDR2 is SVGAGI in the germline V gene. Trimming cost V 6 bases and J 0 bases, with 12 bases left between them. CDR3 bases: TGTGCCAGCAGATCAGACTTGAACTCTGGAAACACCATATATTTT. It translates to CASRSDLNSGNTIYF.

This clonotype showed up just a few times. Possible read error: a much larger clone is one base away. The V and J genes are TRBV5-1 and TRBJ1-1, with 8 bases fitting TRBD1. From germline, CDR1 is SGHRS and CDR2 YFSETQ. V shed 3 bases, J shed 2 bases, and the junction held 3 bases outside the gene matches. The length of the CDR3 is 14 residues. The CDR3 loop is CASSWTGSNTEAFF. DNA of the CDR3: TGCGCCAGCAGCTGGACAGGGAGTAACACTGAAGCTTTCTTT.

This clonotype was counted many times. CDR3 DNA: TGTGCCAGCAGCGAAGGGACAGCTTCCTACAATGAGCAGTTCTTC. This gives the protein CASSEGTASYNEQFF. This sequence joins TRBV7-9 and TRBJ2-1; TRBD1 aligns across 7 bases. The V and J ends lost 5 bases and 1 base, in that order; junction bases with no gene match: 5. This CDR3 contains 15 residues. Per the germline V gene, CDR1 is SEHNR and CDR2 is FQNEAQ (reference sequence).

This clonotype was detected ten times or more. The chain carries TRBV12-3 or TRBV12-4 and TRBJ1-5; 7 nucleotides align to TRBD1. The ends lost 1 base at V and 4 bases at J; junction bases unmatched: 4. This CDR3 contains 15 residues. CDR3 bases: TGTGCCAGCAGTTTAGAGGGGGCGGGTAATCAGCCCCAGCATTTT. The encoded protein is CASSLEGAGNQPQHF.

This clonotype has at least ten counts. The chain employs TRBV7-9 and TRBJ1-2; no firm D call. Trimming took off 1 base at V and 1 base at J, with 10 bases between the two ends. Germline V gene sequence: CDR1 SEHNR, CDR2 FQNEAQ (reference sequence). The CDR3 length is 15 residues. The CDR3 DNA reads as TGTGCCAGCAGCTTAGTTTCTGAACTTAACTATGGCTACACCTTC. Its translation: CASSLVSELNYGYTF.

Ten or more counts support this clonotype. The V and J genes are TRBV6-5 and TRBJ1-4; D ambiguous. The CDR3 spans 13 residues. Trimming left V 0 bases short and J 10 bases short, with 9 bases between. The germline gives CDR1 MNHEY, CDR2 SVGAGI. The CDR3 DNA reads TGTGCCAGCAGTTACTCGACTCCTGGAAAACTGTTTTTT. Translated: CASSYSTPGKLFF.

In this sample, this clonotype turned up many times. The CDR3 spells CSARLTRFNSPLHF. DNA for the CDR3: TGCAGTGCTAGATTAACACGTTTCAATTCACCCCTCCACTTT. V usage is TRBV20-1 and J usage is TRBJ1-6; D gene uncertain. V was clipped by 2 bases and J by 7 bases, with 12 bases between them. There are 14 residues in the CDR3. CDR1 and CDR2 from the germline V gene are DFQATT and SNEGSKA (reference sequence).

This clonotype was counted at least ten times. The J gene is TRBJ2-1, the V gene TRBV5-1, with 10 bases lining up with TRBD1. The CDR3 has 15 amino acids. From germline, CDR1 is SGHRS and CDR2 YFSETQ. With 0 bases clipped from V and 8 bases from J, the junction kept 5 bases outside the gene matches. CDR3 region: CASSLGQGAGDEQFF. The CDR3 coding sequence is TGCGCCAGCAGCTTGGGACAGGGGGCTGGGGATGAGCAGTTCTTC.

This chain links TRBV5-1 with TRBJ1-1, with D unresolved. The V end lost 2 bases, the J end lost 1 base, and 6 bases lay between the germline ends. The germline V gene encodes CDR1 SGHRS and CDR2 YFSETQ. This CDR3 is built from 13 residues. CDR3 in amino acids: CASSLKGNTEAFF. The CDR3 DNA sequence: TGCGCCAGCAGCTTAAAGGGGAACACTGAAGCTTTCTTT.

This clonotype was counted many times. The rearrangement uses TRBV20-1 and TRBJ2-3; the D is unclear. Germline V gives CDR1 DFQATT, CDR2 SNEGSKA (reference sequence). V was clipped by 6 bases and J by 4 bases, with 14 bases between them. The CDR3 spans 13 residues. CDR3: CSAGRRRADTQYF. DNA for the CDR3: TGCAGTGCAGGGCGCCGAAGGGCAGATACGCAGTATTTT.

This clonotype has a count of ten or more. The chain is built from TRBV20-1 and TRBJ2-2, with 10 bases identical to TRBD2. V lost 6 bases, J lost 6 bases, and 7 bases stayed unmatched. The CDR3 has 14 amino acids. CDR1 and CDR2 from the germline V gene are DFQATT and SNEGSKA (reference sequence). The CDR3 nucleotides are TGCAGTGCAAGGACTAGCGGTTGGCCCGGGGAGCTGTTTTTT. Translating it yields CSARTSGWPGELFF.

This clonotype was observed many times. The J gene is TRBJ1-5, the V gene TRBV29-1; D is possibly TRBD1 (5 bases). Germline V CDR1 and CDR2: SQVTM, ANQGSEA. The V end lost 4 bases, the J end lost 3 bases, and 13 bases lay between the germline ends. This CDR3 region has 14 residues. The CDR3 reads CSVAQGADNQPQHF. The CDR3 coding sequence is TGCAGCGTTGCCCAGGGAGCCGACAATCAGCCCCAGCATTTT.

The table lists this clonotype with many counts. The chain employs TRBV27 and TRBJ2-7; D is unresolved. In germline, CDR1 is MNHEY, CDR2 SMNVEV (reference sequence). CDR3 length: 13 residues. Trimming took 5 bases from V and 5 from J, leaving 13 bases between them. CDR3 sequence reads: CASSPAGYNEQYF. CDR3 nucleotide sequence: TGTGCCAGCAGTCCCGCCGGATACAACGAGCAGTACTTC.

This clonotype was recorded many times. This chain uses TRBV6-1 with TRBJ1-3; D is unclear. The ends were cut back, 2 bases at V and 2 bases at J, with 7 bases in the middle. CDR1 and CDR2 from the germline V gene are MNHNS and SASEGT. The CDR3 is made up of 14 amino acids. The CDR3 loop is CASSETVPGNTIYF. CDR3 coding DNA: TGTGCCAGCAGTGAAACGGTACCTGGAAACACCATATATTTT.

This clonotype was seen many times. This sequence joins TRBV2 and TRBJ1-5, with TRBD1 as a possible D gene (5 bases). The CDR3 is made up of 14 amino acids. Trimming removed 6 bases at V and 5 bases at J, with 14 bases between. CDR1 SNHLY and CDR2 FYNNEI come from the germline V gene. The CDR3 here is CASRTESRDQPQHF. The CDR3 DNA follows: TGTGCCAGCAGGACCGAGAGCAGGGATCAGCCCCAGCATTTT.

The sample holds many counts of this clonotype. The V gene is TRBV20-1, the J gene TRBJ2-7, with unresolved D. Trimming removed 3 bases from V and 2 bases from J, with 11 bases in between. CDR1 is DFQATT, CDR2 SNEGSKA, per germline (reference sequence). The CDR3 is made up of 13 amino acids. CDR3 loop: CSASFGTAYEQYF. The CDR3 DNA reads as TGCAGTGCTAGTTTTGGTACGGCCTACGAGCAGTACTTC.